Listed below are T cell receptor beta chains from one sample, sequenced in a study of T cell responses to AZD1222 COVID-19 vaccine. TCRdb keeps only in-frame clones here, not all; method: immunoSEQ multiplex PCR. The profile shows just over 65,000 clones, roughly 87% of them singletons. Sequenced here: peripheral blood, sampled on day 0 of AZD1222 vaccination. Receptor source: an adult in good health. Each CDR3 is given with its conserved first and last residue. A D gene is named only where the DNA matches it firmly. Size is omitted from some rows. Given values are once, few, many or a class for expanded clones.

.	.	TRBV19	TRBJ2-3	TGTGCCAGTAGTACCACAGGGATCATCGGGAGAGATACGCAGTATTTT	CASSTTGIIGRDTQYF
.	.	TRBV27	TRBJ2-5	TGTGCCAGCAGTTTATCCTGGGCAGACCAAGAGACCCAGTACTTC	CASSLSWADQETQYF
.	.	TRBV6-5	TRBJ1-6	TGTGCCAGCAATCGGTTCTATAATTCACCCCTCCACTTT	CASNRFYNSPLHF
.	.	TRBV4-2	TRBJ2-6	TGTGCCAGCAGCCAAGTTTTGAGCGCGGGGGCGGCTGGGGCCAACGTCCTGACTTTC	CASSQVLSAGAAGANVLTF
.	.	TRBV3-1/TRBV3-2	TRBJ2-3	TGTGCCAGCAGCCAAGGGGGAACGCAGTATTTT	CASSQGGTQYF
.	TRBD1	TRBV27	TRBJ1-2	TGTGCCAGCAGTCCTTTGGGACAGGCCCTGAATGGCTACACCTTC	CASSPLGQALNGYTF
.	.	TRBV30	TRBJ1-6	TGTGCCTGGGGCCGAAATCAGGGACGTTCACCCCTCCACTTT	CAWGRNQGRSPLHF
.	.	TRBV11-2	TRBJ1-6	TGTGCCAGCAGCTTTATCAGCCCCCCCCTCCACTTT	CASSFISPPLHF
.	TRBD1	TRBV29-1	TRBJ1-1	TGCAGCGTACAGACAGGGGGTTGGGGACAACAATCTGAAGCTTTCTTT	CSVQTGGWGQQSEAFF
few	TRBD1	TRBV6-2/TRBV6-3	TRBJ2-5	TGTGCCAGCAGCTCCCTGACAGGGAATGAGGAGACCCAGTACTTC	CASSSLTGNEETQYF
.	.	TRBV27	TRBJ2-3	TGTGCCAGCAGTTTAATACTGGCAGATACGCAGTATTTT	CASSLILADTQYF
.	.	TRBV9	TRBJ1-1	TGTGCCAGCAGCGTAGAGAAGAACACTGAAGCTTTCTTT	CASSVEKNTEAFF
.	.	TRBV6-1	TRBJ1-5	TGTGCCAGCAGATCACAACAGGGCAGCAATCAGCCCCAGCATTTT	CASRSQQGSNQPQHF
.	.	TRBV29-1	TRBJ2-5	TGCAGCGTTGTCCCCGTAAGGGTACCCCAAGAGACCCAGTACTTC	CSVVPVRVPQETQYF
.	.	TRBV2	TRBJ2-6	TGTGCCAGCAGGGCTGAAATCTCTGGGGCCAACGTCCTGACTTTC	CASRAEISGANVLTF
once	TRBD1	TRBV7-3	TRBJ2-1	TGTGCCAGCAGCCCGATGGACAGGGTAAGAGGCAATGAGCAGTTCTTC	CASSPMDRVRGNEQFF
.	.	TRBV4-1	TRBJ2-7	TGCGCCAGCAGCCGAACTACAGGAAACGAGCAGTACTTC	CASSRTTGNEQYF
.	TRBD1	TRBV7-9	TRBJ1-1	TGTGCCAGCAGCGAACAGGGGGCGCGTACTGAAGCTTTCTTT	CASSEQGARTEAFF
.	TRBD2	TRBV6-4	TRBJ2-3	TGTGCCAGCAGGCTGGGGGGGGACCCCACAGATACGCAGTATTTT	CASRLGGDPTDTQYF
.	TRBD1	TRBV5-4	TRBJ1-6	TGTGCCAGCAGTTTCACAGGGGACGGTAATTCACCCCTCCACTTT	CASSFTGDGNSPLHF
.	TRBD2	TRBV9	TRBJ2-3	TGTGCCAGCAGCGCACTAGCGGGAGGGGTTTGGGGCACAGATACGCAGTATTTT	CASSALAGGVWGTDTQYF
.	.	TRBV11-3	TRBJ2-7	TGTGCCAGCAGCTTAGAGGCAGGGGAGGACGAGCAGTACTTC	CASSLEAGEDEQYF
.	.	TRBV9	TRBJ2-1	TGTGCCAGCAGCCCCTTGGTGGGCCCCAGATCAAATGAGCAGTTCTTC	CASSPLVGPRSNEQFF